Listed here are 14 T cell receptor beta chains from one sample, sequenced in a study of cytomegalovirus exposure and HLA in healthy donors. PCR primers comprised 60 Vbeta and 13 Jbeta primers. Only in-frame clones appear in the TCRdb table, and some are missing; sequencing was by immunoSEQ multiplex PCR. The table records about 81,000 clones, 75% to 85% of them present only once. The sample was PBMCs. The source of these receptors is a man aged 45 to 65 in good health and CMV-seropositive.

This chain links TRBV18 with TRBJ1-6; the match to TRBD1 covers 7 bases. V lost 5 bases, J lost 6 bases, and 7 bases stayed unmatched. The CDR3 is made up of 15 amino acids. In germline, CDR1 is KGHSH, CDR2 LQKENI. The CDR3 sequence: CASSTNRDSNSPLHF. CDR3 DNA: TGTGCCAGCTCAACGAACCGGGACAGTAATTCACCCCTCCACTTT.

The V gene is TRBV7-2, the J gene TRBJ2-5; 14 positions match TRBD2. The end of the DNA aligns better with TRBJ2-7, so the J call may be wrong. The CDR3 consists of 15 residues. Germline-derived CDR1 and CDR2 are SGHTA and FQGNSA. CDR3 in DNA: TGTGCCAGCAGCCTGGGGACTAGCGGGAGCTACGAGCAGTACTTC. Translation: CASSLGTSGSYEQYF.

The J gene is TRBJ2-7, the V gene TRBV15; TRBD2 agrees at 7 bases. Germline values: CDR1 LNHNV, CDR2 YYDKDF (reference sequence). The CDR3 totals 16 residues. Unmatched junction bases numbered 8, after V lost 1 base and J lost 2 bases. The CDR3 here is CATSRGSGAVAYEQYF. The CDR3 DNA follows: TGTGCCACCAGCAGAGGAAGCGGGGCAGTAGCCTACGAGCAGTACTTC.

The rearrangement joins TRBV5-1 to TRBJ1-4, with D perhaps matching TRBD1 (5 bases). Germline CDR1 and CDR2: SGHRS and YFSETQ. Trimming took 2 bases from V and 4 from J, leaving 12 bases between them. The CDR3 is 15 amino acids. The chain's CDR3 is CASSLGTSGNEKLFF. The CDR3 coding sequence is TGCGCCAGCAGCTTAGGGACTTCTGGTAATGAAAAACTGTTTTTT.

The chain carries TRBV6-6 and TRBJ1-1; 9 bases fit TRBD1. Trimming removed 4 bases from V and 2 bases from J; junction bases left unmatched: 8. The CDR3 covers 16 residues. Germline CDR1 and CDR2: MNHNY and SVGAGI (reference sequence). The CDR3 nucleotides read TGTGCCAGCAGTTCACAGGGGGCGATCGTAAACACTGAAGCTTTCTTT. Its protein is CASSSQGAIVNTEAFF.

This clone was seen only a few times. In nucleotides, the CDR3 is TGCGCCAGCAGCCAAGCCCCCCAGGGTGGGGGGGGTGAGCAGTTCTTC. Its translation: CASSQAPQGGGGEQFF. J is TRBJ2-1 and V is TRBV4-3, with TRBD2 identical over 7 bases. J gave up 9 bases and V 1 base, and 12 bases lay outside the gene matches. The germline V gene has CDR1 LGHNA and CDR2 YSLEER. There are 16 residues in the CDR3.

The table lists this clone with a count of one. The gene calls are TRBV15 and TRBJ1-5; no clear D. Germline values: CDR1 LNHNV, CDR2 YYDKDF (reference sequence). This CDR3 is built from 13 residues. Trimming removed 11 bases at V and 4 bases at J, with 15 bases between. CDR3 protein: CAASRGDNQPQHF. The CDR3 DNA follows: TGTGCCGCCTCCCGCGGTGATAATCAGCCCCAGCATTTT.

The chain couples TRBV6-1 to TRBJ1-1, with TRBD1 matching over 7 bases. In germline, CDR1 is MNHNS, CDR2 SASEGT. This CDR3 is built from 15 residues. Trimming at V came to 6 bases and at J to 5 bases, leaving 12 bases not matched to a gene. Written as DNA, the CDR3 is TGTGCCAGCAGAGTCCGACAGGGCGTGGGGACTGAAGCTTTCTTT. It codes for CASRVRQGVGTEAFF.

The chain has TRBV7-3 and TRBJ1-1, with 9 nucleotides matching TRBD1. Germline CDR1 SGHTA, CDR2 FQGTGA. Trimming cost V 5 bases and J 11 bases; bases outside gene matches: 6. The CDR3 spans 12 residues. The CDR3 loop reads CASSEQGAEAFF. In DNA, the CDR3 is TGTGCCAGCAGCGAACAGGGGGCCGAGGCTTTCTTT. The variable domain in full, completed from reference TRBV7-3 and TRBJ1-1, reads GAGVSQTPSNKVTEKGKYVELRCDPISGHTALYWYRQSLGQGPEFLIYFQGTGAADDSGLPNDRFFAVRPEGSVSTLKIQRTERGDSAVYLCASSEQGAEAFFGQGTRLTVV.

The genes are TRBV7-9 and TRBJ1-2; TRBD1 is a possible D gene (5 bases). The CDR3 runs to 15 residues. The V gene lost 5 bases and the J gene lost 3 bases, with 16 bases spanning the gap. Germline assignment: CDR1 SEHNR and CDR2 FQNEAQ (reference sequence). CDR3 in DNA: TGTGCCAGCAGCCTGGCAGGACAACCATACTATGGCTACACCTTC. Encoded protein: CASSLAGQPYYGYTF.

The chain joins TRBV27 to TRBJ2-3; D unresolved. Trimming pared 2 bases from V and 1 base from J, leaving 13 bases between. CDR1 and CDR2 (germline): MNHEY, SMNVEV (reference sequence). The length of the CDR3 is 16 residues. This chain's CDR3 is CASSLKAEYRTDTQYF. For the CDR3, the DNA is TGTGCCAGCAGTTTAAAGGCGGAATACCGCACAGATACGCAGTATTTT.

The V and J genes are TRBV25-1 and TRBJ1-5, with D perhaps TRBD1 (6 bases). V lost 3 bases and J lost 5, with 17 bases in between. Germline CDR1 and CDR2: MGHDK and SYGVNS. The CDR3 loop spans 16 amino acids. The CDR3, as DNA: TGTGCCAGCAGTGATGGGGCGCAGGGGAGGGATCAGCCCCAGCATTTT. Translating it yields CASSDGAQGRDQPQHF.

The J gene is TRBJ2-5, the V gene TRBV15; 7 positions match TRBD2. CDR3 size: 17 residues. Germline CDR1 LNHNV, CDR2 YYDKDF (reference sequence). Trimming removed 0 bases from V and 0 bases from J; junction bases left unmatched: 7. For the CDR3, the DNA is TGTGCCACCAGCAGAGATAGTCGGGGAGGGTACCAAGAGACCCAGTACTTC. It specifies CATSRDSRGGYQETQYF.

V usage is TRBV11-2 and J usage is TRBJ1-1; maybe TRBD1 (6 bases). The V end was cut by 0 bases, the J end by 1 base, with 6 bases between. CDR3 length: 14 amino acids. Looked up from germline, CDR1 is SGHAT and CDR2 is FQNNGV. CDR3 sequence: CASSLEGANTEAFF. CDR3 nucleotide sequence: TGTGCCAGCAGCTTAGAGGGGGCGAACACTGAAGCTTTCTTT.